This T cell receptor (beta chain) was identified during a study of blood T cells in healthy people across ages. Study-level points and caveats: A greater number of naive CD4+ cells and higher diversity distinguished long-lived donors from aged donors. Per million T cells, TCR beta diversity dropped about linearly as age rose.

A note on this clonotype: What it binds is not known.

The CDR3 sequence is 13 residues long. Trimming left V 5 bases short and J 6 bases short, with 14 bases between. Germline V lookup: CDR1 SGHAT, CDR2 FQNNGV. The second PCR ran roughly 7 to 11 cycles with a sample-barcoded 5' primer and J-beta primers. TCRdb ran MiXCR on the 5' RACE reads and lists one entry per CDR3 protein. The sample yields roughly 1,800,000 distinct CDR3 sequences, 49% seen once. The chain joins TRBV11-2 to TRBJ2-7; D is uncertain. The source of this sequence is a woman between 35 and 50 years old in good health. The sequenced sample was blood. CDR3 amino acids: CASSPYPLGEQYF. CDR3 DNA sequence: TGTGCCAGCAGCCCATACCCGTTGGGCGAGCAGTACTTC.